Following are 2 T cell receptor beta chains from one sample sequenced in a study of blood T cell repertoires in COVID-19. Only in-frame clones appear in the TCRdb table, and some are missing; sequencing was by immunoSEQ multiplex PCR. Of 200,000 to 300,000 clones listed, roughly 88% are singletons. Sequencing input: peripheral blood. Receptors were obtained from a man aged 35-49 years who had recovered from COVID-19.

The chain is built from TRBV27 and TRBJ2-2; perhaps TRBD2 as D (5 bases). The germline V gene has CDR1 MNHEY and CDR2 SMNVEV (reference sequence). V was trimmed by 3 bases and J by 7 bases, leaving 9 bases between them. The CDR3 totals 13 residues. The CDR3 DNA reads as TGTGCCAGCAGTTTTAGAGGGATCGGGGAGCTGTTTTTT. Amino acid sequence: CASSFRGIGELFF.

The chain couples TRBV6-4 to TRBJ1-2; D might be TRBD1 (6 bases). Trimming stripped 10 bases from V and 4 bases from J, with 16 bases between. Germline CDR1 is MRHNA and CDR2 is SNTAGT. This CDR3 has 13 amino acids. The CDR3 region is CAKRGAEVYGYTF. The CDR3 nucleotides read TGTGCCAAGCGGGGGGCGGAGGTCTATGGCTACACCTTC.